This T cell receptor beta chain derives from a study of shared clonotypes between healthy human individuals. Study in general: Donors were two women and a few men aged 18 to 49. Notes on the study in general: Represented diversity (both genetic and exposure-history) was limited by the small number of donors.

A few counts support this clone. Antigen unknown. Germline V lookup: CDR1 MDHEN, CDR2 SYDVKM. Trimming cost V 3 bases and J 7 bases; bases outside gene matches: 13. The CDR3 extends over 17 amino acids. Replicate sorted-subset PCRs were loaded with around 220 ng DNA, 30,000 to 35,000 T cell genomes. Sequencing used immunoSEQ multiplex PCR; TCRdb keeps in-frame clones, though not all of them. The table has 950,000 to 1,100,000 clones, roughly 74% seen once. Sequences were obtained from memory CD4+ T cells from PBMCs. Subset of the sample: CD45RA-negative fraction. The chain is built from TRBV28 and TRBJ1-4, with 8 bases that match TRBD1. The source is a man between 18 and 29 years old in good health. Some clones in this sample may be carry-over from other donors' samples. CDR3 residues: CASSLDPLRGRGEKLFF. In nucleotides, the CDR3 is TGTGCCAGCAGTTTGGACCCGCTCAGGGGGCGCGGTGAAAAACTGTTTTTT.